These T cell receptor beta chains were read from a single sample in a study of spatial heterogeneity in lung cancer. MiXCR, run by TCRdb on the 5' RACE reads, gives a single entry per CDR3 protein. The data show some 8,600 distinct CDR3 sequences, about 4.2% seen once. The specimen comprised PBMCs, sampled at surgery. The receptors were gathered from a male donor with early-stage non-small cell lung cancer. Both conserved end residues are trimmed from each CDR3. Each record gives: CDR3 protein, V gene, CDR3 length, J gene.

AISEASVPGELF	TRBV10-3	12	TRBJ2-2
ASSSIYGGRSSTDTQY	TRBV5-1	16	TRBJ2-3
ASSQGANTGELF	TRBV4-2	12	TRBJ2-2
ASSPQTASNYGYT	TRBV11-2	13	TRBJ1-2
ASSSRGAFENIQY	TRBV14	13	TRBJ2-4
ASSLTGQPQH	TRBV7-2	10	TRBJ1-5
ASTGTSGALGQF	TRBV2	12	TRBJ2-1
AISQEFSGANVLT	TRBV10-2	13	TRBJ2-6
ASTFRASGTGELF	TRBV6-5	13	TRBJ2-2
ASSPITDTQY	TRBV18	10	TRBJ2-3
ASSRDPTARHADTQY	TRBV3-1	15	TRBJ2-3
ASSQPFRSNEQF	TRBV4-1	12	TRBJ2-1
ASSLRTGGAF	TRBV7-2	10	TRBJ1-1
ASCRDYNYNEQF	TRBV7-8	12	TRBJ2-1
ASSTSGVYNEQF	TRBV12-3/TRBV12-4	12	TRBJ2-1
ASSPQYVSTEAF	TRBV18	12	TRBJ1-1
ASSSTGGMITDTQY	TRBV5-1	14	TRBJ2-3
ASSQGSGDTDTQY	TRBV3-1	13	TRBJ2-3
ASSRGNSNQPQH	TRBV3-1	12	TRBJ1-5
ASSLSWTQTGSKKETQY	TRBV7-2	17	TRBJ2-5
ASSFILLSNQPQH	TRBV28	13	TRBJ1-5
ASSPGFNYGYT	TRBV5-5	11	TRBJ1-2
ASSVGVPLH	TRBV2	9	TRBJ1-6
ASRRRGGDSPLH	TRBV27	12	TRBJ1-6
ASSQAGRASEQY	TRBV4-2	12	TRBJ2-7
ASSKRASGGARGTDTQY	TRBV7-8	17	TRBJ2-3
ASSLGTGSNYGYT	TRBV27	13	TRBJ1-2
ASRSTSGGLTDTQY	TRBV12-3/TRBV12-4	14	TRBJ2-3
ASSVKPGAADDGYT	TRBV9	14	TRBJ1-2
ASSQDGGGREKLF	TRBV4-1	13	TRBJ1-4
ASTHRTGELF	TRBV12-3/TRBV12-4	10	TRBJ2-2
ASSYGTPSNQPQH	TRBV6-6	13	TRBJ1-5
ASSSPSGGYDDTQY	TRBV12-3/TRBV12-4	14	TRBJ2-3
ASSHRDRANYGYT	TRBV7-9	13	TRBJ1-2
ASSPPLVGYGYT	TRBV18	12	TRBJ1-2
ACSLRLGSGEQY	TRBV14	12	TRBJ2-7
ASSLATGYEQF	TRBV11-2	11	TRBJ2-1
ASSQGQGSPQH	TRBV18	11	TRBJ1-5
SAYYRSGNYGYT	TRBV20-1	12	TRBJ1-2
ASSVEGRPRGPQH	TRBV9	13	TRBJ1-5
ASDRGLGANVLT	TRBV2	12	TRBJ2-6
ASSHDRALSEKLF	TRBV6-6	13	TRBJ1-4
SAKNKADTEAF	TRBV20-1	11	TRBJ1-1
ASSPGGVSYNSPLH	TRBV5-1	14	TRBJ1-6
ASSRREGSGYT	TRBV27	11	TRBJ1-2
ASSPQGTGGFGGELF	TRBV4-3	15	TRBJ2-2
ASSPTWDRAGDTQY	TRBV28	14	TRBJ2-3
ASRGLDGYT	TRBV2	9	TRBJ1-2
ASSYSAVSTDTQY	TRBV4-3	13	TRBJ2-3
SAAQANYGYT	TRBV29-1	10	TRBJ1-2
ASSTQYQGNTEAF	TRBV12-3/TRBV12-4	13	TRBJ1-1
ASSPGETSSLKETQY	TRBV3-1	15	TRBJ2-5
SAEAIGTVNQPQH	TRBV20-1	13	TRBJ1-5
SARDRLIQETQY	TRBV20-1	12	TRBJ2-5
ASSLIRAEDTQY	TRBV28	12	TRBJ2-3